The text below deals with one T cell receptor beta chain. Its antigen is not identified. The record originates from a study of regulatory T cells. Study observations and caveats: Hydrophobic residues at CDR3 positions 6 and 7 were enriched in conventional CD4+ T cells of CD3G-deficient patients.

The PCR used 52 TRBV and 13 TRBJ primers. Sequenced by immunoSEQ multiplex PCR; TCRdb stores in-frame clones only, minus some. The sample holds about 30,000 clones, around 90% seen once. Sequenced sample: conventional CD4+ T cells sorted from blood. The TCR comes from a person between 18 and 30 years old with CD3G deficiency.

CDR3 DNA: TGTGCCAGCAGTTCCGTGAACTCTGGGGCCAACGTCCTGACTTTC. This codes for CASSSVNSGANVLTF. The genes are TRBV28 and TRBJ2-6; no reliable D call. With 4 bases removed from V and 0 bases from J, the gap between germline ends came to 7 bases. CDR1 is MDHEN and CDR2 is SYDVKM in the germline V gene. CDR3 size: 15 residues.